The 9 T cell receptor beta chains below all came from one sample that was sequenced in a study of blood T cell repertoires in COVID-19. Produced via immunoSEQ multiplex PCR; TCRdb's table is partial and in-frame only. Of around 27,000 clones in the sample, more than 80% were seen once. The sample comprised peripheral blood. The receptor set was obtained from a man in his fifties or sixties with acute or convalescent COVID-19.

The chain carries TRBV4-1 and TRBJ2-2; D gene uncertain. Germline CDR1 and CDR2: MGHRA and YSYEKL. Trimming took off 0 bases at V and 1 base at J, with 6 bases between the two ends. This CDR3 has 15 amino acids. As DNA, the CDR3 is TGCGCCAGCAGCCAAGAGGCGGTGAACACCGGGGAGCTGTTTTTT. Translation gives CASSQEAVNTGELFF.

The gene calls are TRBV6-5 and TRBJ1-2; 8 bases align to TRBD1. Trimming cost V 2 bases and J 6 bases; bases outside gene matches: 5. This CDR3 contains 14 residues. The germline CDR1 and CDR2 sequences are MNHEY and SVGAGI. The CDR3 nucleotides read TGTGCCAGCAGTTACCCTGGACAGGGTGATGGCTACACCTTC. It codes for CASSYPGQGDGYTF.

The V and J genes are TRBV6-1 and TRBJ1-3; D might be TRBD1 (5 bases). This CDR3 has 16 residues. Trimming took 7 bases from V and 1 from J, leaving 17 bases between them. In germline, CDR1 is MNHNS, CDR2 SASEGT. The CDR3 DNA is TGTGCCAGCACTGAGACAGCAACCTTTTCTGGAAACACCATATATTTT. Its protein product is CASTETATFSGNTIYF.

This clone was recorded a few times. The chain recombines TRBV19 with TRBJ1-5, with 8 bases identical to TRBD1. From germline, CDR1 is LNHDA and CDR2 SQIVND (reference sequence). After removal of 5 bases from V and 3 bases from J, the junction contained 6 bases not matched to a gene. There are 15 residues in the CDR3. CDR3 in amino acids: CASSSRTGSNQPQHF. As DNA, the CDR3 is TGTGCCAGTAGTTCCCGGACAGGGTCCAATCAGCCCCAGCATTTT.

The chain employs TRBV28 and TRBJ2-5, with a tentative D call TRBD2 (6 bases). V lost 6 bases and J lost 2, with 16 bases in between. Germline V gene data show CDR1 as MDHEN and CDR2 as SYDVKM. The length of the CDR3 is 15 residues. The CDR3 sequence is CASSPLGGLQETQYF. The DNA for the CDR3 is TGTGCCAGCAGCCCTCTCGGGGGTCTACAAGAGACCCAGTACTTC. Complete variable domain (other parts from reference TRBV28 and TRBJ2-5): DVKVTQSSRYLVKRTGEKVFLECVQDMDHENMFWYRQDPGLGLRLIYFSYDVKMKEKGDIPEGYSVSREKKERFSLILESASTNQTSMYLCASSPLGGLQETQYFGPGTRLLVL.

Only one count was recorded for this clone. The rearrangement links TRBV10-2 to TRBJ1-6; the match to TRBD1 covers 9 bases. Germline CDR1 WSHSY, CDR2 SAAADI. After removal of 6 bases from V and 8 bases from J, the junction contained 5 bases not matched to a gene. The CDR3 sequence is 14 residues long. The CDR3 nucleotides are TGCGCCAGCAGAGGACAGGGGTTGGATTCACCCCTCCACTTT. It codes for CASRGQGLDSPLHF.

The chain employs TRBV18 and TRBJ2-3; D unclear. Trimming shortened V by 6 bases and J by 9 bases, and 19 bases separated the two germline ends. Per germline, CDR1 KGHSH and CDR2 LQKENI. CDR3 length equals 14 residues. CDR3 nucleotide sequence: TGTGCCAGCTCCTCCGGGTCCGAATCGTGGACGCAGTATTTT. It is translated as CASSSGSESWTQYF. Based on the CDR3 plus reference TRBV18 and TRBJ2-3, the full variable domain is NAGVMQNPRHLVRRRGQEARLRCSPMKGHSHVYWYRQLPEEGLKFMVYLQKENIIDESGMPKERFSAEFPKEGPSILRIQQVVRGDSAAYFCASSSGSESWTQYFGPGTRLTVL.

The rearrangement uses TRBV19 and TRBJ1-6; D may be TRBD1 (6 bases). Germline CDR1 is LNHDA and CDR2 is SQIVND (reference sequence). The CDR3 runs to 14 residues. V lost 3 bases and J lost 7, with 10 bases in between. This chain's CDR3 is CASSISQGNSPLHF. The CDR3, as DNA: TGTGCCAGTAGTATTAGTCAGGGGAATTCACCCCTCCACTTT.

V gene TRBV6-5 combines with J gene TRBJ1-1; no definite D call. CDR1 MNHEY and CDR2 SVGAGI come from the germline V gene. Trimming cost V 7 bases and J 1 base, with 4 bases left between them. This CDR3 has 11 amino acids. The CDR3 loop reads CASMANTEAFF. CDR3 bases: TGTGCCAGCATGGCGAACACTGAAGCTTTCTTT.